A selection of T cell receptor beta chains follows, all from one sample in a study of cytomegalovirus exposure and HLA in healthy donors. The data were produced by immunoSEQ multiplex PCR, yet TCRdb's version contains in-frame clones alone and is incomplete. The sample holds around 190,000 clones, 75% to 85% seen once. Source material: PBMCs. The receptors were sampled from a girl aged 2-10 years in good health and CMV-seropositive. CDR3s include the opening cysteine and the closing phenylalanine or tryptophan. The order of the fields is V gene, clone size, D gene, J gene, CDR3 protein, CDR3 DNA. D genes are given only for firm matches. Expanded clones are given a class, and other clones once, few, many or no size at all.

TRBV18	-	-	TRBJ1-2	CASSPSSGYTF	TGTGCCAGCTCACCCTCCTCCGGCTACACCTTC
TRBV7-9	-	-	TRBJ1-1	CASKRGERKIAEAFF	TGTGCCAGCAAGCGGGGGGAAAGGAAAATCGCTGAAGCTTTCTTT
TRBV27	few	-	TRBJ1-5	CASSLSRETSQPQHF	TGTGCCAGCAGTTTATCGAGGGAGACCAGTCAGCCCCAGCATTTT
TRBV28	-	TRBD1	TRBJ2-7	CASSFPPDRTYEQYF	TGTGCCAGCAGTTTCCCGCCGGACAGGACCTACGAGCAGTACTTC
TRBV5-1	-	TRBD1	TRBJ2-7	CASSPVGQGAYEQYF	TGCGCCAGCAGCCCGGTGGGACAGGGGGCGTACGAGCAGTACTTC
TRBV27	few	-	TRBJ1-5	CASSERIHSNQPQHF	TGTGCCAGCAGTGAAAGAATACATAGCAATCAGCCCCAGCATTTT
TRBV30	once	-	TRBJ1-2	CAWTRGKGGYTF	TGTGCCTGGACAAGGGGGAAGGGTGGCTACACCTTC
TRBV28	-	-	TRBJ1-5	CASSSGQGMVTNQPQHF	TGTGCCAGCAGCTCAGGGCAGGGGATGGTAACGAATCAGCCCCAGCATTTT
TRBV6-1	-	-	TRBJ1-1	CASSEAGATMNTEAFF	TGTGCCAGCAGTGAAGCAGGGGCGACGATGAACACTGAAGCTTTCTTT
TRBV6-1	few	-	TRBJ1-1	CASSLTAMNTEAFF	TGTGCCAGCAGTTTAACAGCCATGAACACTGAAGCTTTCTTT
TRBV6-1	-	-	TRBJ2-3	CASSPRDTQYF	TGTGCCAGCTCCCCTAGAGATACGCAGTATTTT
TRBV4-2	-	TRBD2	TRBJ2-1	CASSQGGLAGGVSYNEQFF	TGTGCCAGCAGCCAAGGAGGGCTAGCGGGGGGGGTCTCCTACAATGAGCAGTTCTTC
TRBV9	-	-	TRBJ2-2	CASSVVTGTGELFF	TGTGCCAGCAGCGTCGTAACGGGGACCGGGGAGCTGTTTTTT
TRBV4-2	-	TRBD1	TRBJ1-1	CASSQVRGGQSNTEAFF	TGTGCCAGCAGCCAAGTTCGAGGGGGACAGTCGAACACTGAAGCTTTCTTT
TRBV5-4	-	TRBD2	TRBJ2-1	CASSRGLAGSNEQFF	TGTGCCAGCAGTAGGGGACTAGCGGGATCCAATGAGCAGTTCTTC
TRBV27	-	TRBD2	TRBJ2-3	CASSWARDGGGDTQYF	TGTGCCAGCAGTTGGGCCCGGGACGGGGGGGGAGATACGCAGTATTTT
TRBV27	-	-	TRBJ2-7	CASIGQGYDEQYF	TGTGCCAGCATTGGCCAGGGGTACGACGAGCAGTACTTC
TRBV11-3	-	-	TRBJ2-3	CASSLVRGTDTQYF	TGTGCCAGCAGCTTAGTGAGAGGCACAGATACGCAGTATTTT
TRBV5-6	-	-	TRBJ2-5	CASSQRGRGRIRKEQYF	TGTGCCAGCAGCCAGAGGGGCAGGGGCCGAATAAGGAAGGAGCAGTACTTC
TRBV19	-	-	TRBJ1-5	CASSPTGQPQHF	TGTGCCAGTAGTCCGACAGGTCAGCCCCAGCATTTT
TRBV4-1	once	-	TRBJ2-1	CASSPPSRKEFPYNEQFF	TGCGCCAGCAGCCCCCCAAGCCGCAAGGAGTTTCCCTACAATGAGCAGTTCTTC
TRBV19	-	TRBD1	TRBJ1-5	CASRRGQGARDQPQHF	TGTGCCAGTAGACGTGGACAGGGGGCGCGTGATCAGCCCCAGCATTTT
TRBV5-8	-	-	TRBJ1-1	CASSFDRGTEAFF	TGTGCCAGCAGCTTTGATAGGGGCACTGAAGCTTTCTTT
TRBV19	-	TRBD1	TRBJ2-2	CASSLGQGTGELFF	TGTGCCAGTAGTCTCGGACAGGGAACCGGGGAGCTGTTTTTT
TRBV4-1	-	-	TRBJ1-1	CASSRPQGTSNTEAFF	TGCGCCAGCAGTCGCCCTCAGGGGACCTCGAACACTGAAGCTTTCTTT
TRBV5-4	-	TRBD2	TRBJ2-7	CASSLAPGLSGRWMDEQYF	TGTGCCAGCAGCTTGGCCCCGGGGCTTAGCGGGAGGTGGATGGACGAGCAGTACTTC
TRBV9	once	TRBD1	TRBJ1-2	CASSRGGQGFRGYTF	TGTGCCAGCTCTCGCGGAGGACAGGGGTTTCGAGGCTACACCTTC
TRBV28	-	-	TRBJ2-7	CASSSPPDRSPYEQYF	TGTGCCAGCAGTTCCCCCCCCGACAGGTCCCCTTACGAGCAGTACTTC
TRBV5-6	few	TRBD1	TRBJ1-5	CASSEGTGDYSNQPQHF	TGTGCCAGCAGCGAGGGGACAGGGGATTATAGCAATCAGCCCCAGCATTTT
TRBV6-1	-	TRBD1	TRBJ1-2	CASGIDRGVGYTF	TGTGCCAGCGGTATCGACAGGGGTGTAGGCTACACCTTC
TRBV5-4	-	-	TRBJ2-7	CASSLGSAREGEQYF	TGTGCCAGCAGCTTGGGCTCGGCCCGAGAGGGAGAGCAGTACTTC
TRBV7-3	-	TRBD1	TRBJ2-2	CASSVTGGAGTGELFF	TGTGCCAGCAGCGTCACAGGGGGCGCGGGCACCGGGGAGCTGTTTTTT
TRBV5-4	-	-	TRBJ1-1	CASSYIRDTRVPTEAFF	TGTGCCAGCAGTTACATCCGGGACACTAGAGTACCAACTGAAGCTTTCTTT
TRBV7-9	-	-	TRBJ2-3	CASSFGQGPDTQYF	TGTGCCAGCAGCTTTGGGCAGGGCCCAGATACGCAGTATTTT
TRBV6-5	-	TRBD1	TRBJ2-2	CASSKQGSNTGELFF	TGTGCCAGCAGCAAACAGGGGTCGAACACCGGGGAGCTGTTTTTT
TRBV4-1	-	-	TRBJ2-7	CASSQALFYEQYF	TGCGCCAGCAGCCAAGCGCTATTCTACGAGCAGTACTTC
TRBV28	-	TRBD1	TRBJ1-1	CASSLTGGIDTEAFF	TGTGCCAGCAGTTTGACAGGGGGCATCGACACTGAAGCTTTCTTT